This TCR beta chain was found in a study of cytomegalovirus exposure and HLA in healthy donors. Primers: 60 Vbeta forward and 13 Jbeta reverse. Repertoires were generated with immunoSEQ multiplex PCR, while TCRdb's copy carries only in-frame clones and drops some. The sample lists roughly 230,000 clones; around 78% were seen once. CDR3 length: 14 amino acids. Unmatched junction bases numbered 3, after V lost 4 bases and J lost 10 bases. Germline CDR1 reads MGHRA; CDR2 reads YSYEKL. This clonotype originated in a boy younger than 18 in good health and CMV-seronegative. The sequenced material came from PBMCs. The chain carries TRBV4-1 and TRBJ2-1; 14 bases are a match to TRBD2. The CDR3, as DNA: TGCGCCAGCAGCCGCGGGACTAGCGGGAGAGAGCAGTTCTTC. It is translated as CASSRGTSGREQFF.